A selection of T cell receptor beta chains follows, all from one sample in a study of ipilimumab plus nivolumab after autologous stem cell transplantation. The method was immunoSEQ multiplex PCR; TCRdb's version includes in-frame clones alone and lacks a portion of them. The sample has tens of thousands of clones; about 83% are singletons. This sample comprised PBMCs, obtained in a trial of ipilimumab plus nivolumab as post-transplant consolidation. The receptors were gathered from a male donor with diffuse large B-cell lymphoma. The CDR3 runs from the conserved cysteine through the conserved F or W. Each record gives: CDR3 DNA, CDR3 protein, clone size, D gene, V gene, J gene. D genes are given only for firm matches. The size of a clone is reported for some rows only, either as once, few or many, or as a class for expanded clones.

TGTGCCAGCAGTTTATTTGGACAGGGGATCGGGGAGCTGTTTTTT	CASSLFGQGIGELFF	.	TRBD1	TRBV27	TRBJ2-2
TGTGCCAGCAGCCAATGGTTACGCTCCTATAATTCACCCCTCCACTTT	CASSQWLRSYNSPLHF	.	.	TRBV16	TRBJ1-6
TGTGCCAGCAGTGAATCTTTAGGGACAGGGACCGATGAGCAGTTCTTC	CASSESLGTGTDEQFF	once	TRBD1	TRBV25-1	TRBJ2-1
TGTGCCAGCAGTTTAGACAGGGGAGGCTACGAGCAGTACTTC	CASSLDRGGYEQYF	few	TRBD1	TRBV27	TRBJ2-7
TGTGCCAGCGATCGGACAGATACGCAGTATTTT	CASDRTDTQYF	.	.	TRBV2	TRBJ2-3
TGTGCCAGTAGGGTTGGAGGGACCTATGGCTACACCTTC	CASRVGGTYGYTF	.	.	TRBV19	TRBJ1-2
TGTGCTAGTGGGCTTCACTCTGGAAACACCATATATTTT	CASGLHSGNTIYF	.	.	TRBV12-5	TRBJ1-3
TGTGCCAACAGTTTCCAGGAATTTTCACCCCTCCACTTT	CANSFQEFSPLHF	.	.	TRBV27	TRBJ1-6
TGTGCCAGCAGTGAAGCGAGAATAGCGGGGGATACGCAGTATTTT	CASSEARIAGDTQYF	.	TRBD2	TRBV6-1	TRBJ2-3
TGTGCCAGCAGCATCCGGGACAGGGGGCGGAATGCAGATACGCAGTATTTT	CASSIRDRGRNADTQYF	.	TRBD1	TRBV7-9	TRBJ2-3
TGTGCCAGCAGCTTAGACGGTTCCTACGAGCAGTACTTC	CASSLDGSYEQYF	.	.	TRBV7-9	TRBJ2-7
TGTGCCAGCAGCTTACGGGACGGGGCCTACGAGCAGTACTTC	CASSLRDGAYEQYF	.	.	TRBV11-3	TRBJ2-7
TGCGCCAGCAGCTTGGAGTTCAATGAGGGCGGAGAGACCCAGTACTTC	CASSLEFNEGGETQYF	.	.	TRBV5-1	TRBJ2-5
TGTGCCAGCAGCCCGGATCCGAACACCGGGGAGCTGTTTTTT	CASSPDPNTGELFF	.	.	TRBV5-4	TRBJ2-2
TGTGCCAGCCATGCGGGGGTGTACACCGGGGAGCTGTTTTTT	CASHAGVYTGELFF	.	TRBD2	TRBV2	TRBJ2-2
TGTGCCAGCAGCTCCTCTATGAGGGAGACCCAGTACTTC	CASSSSMRETQYF	.	.	TRBV7-9	TRBJ2-5
TGTGCCAGCAGTGAAGAACTAGATGAGCAGTTCTTC	CASSEELDEQFF	.	.	TRBV2	TRBJ2-1
TGCGCCAGCAGCGCCAGGGGGCGAGGGTATGGCTACACCTTC	CASSARGRGYGYTF	.	TRBD1	TRBV5-1	TRBJ1-2
TGTGCCAGCAGCTTTCAGGGACGGTCCTACGAGCAGTACTTC	CASSFQGRSYEQYF	.	.	TRBV7-9	TRBJ2-7
TGTGCCACCAGCCGACACGAAGTGAACACTGAAGCTTTCTTT	CATSRHEVNTEAFF	.	.	TRBV15	TRBJ1-1
TGCGCCAGCAGTGGTTGGGGGTCCTACGAGCAGTACTTC	CASSGWGSYEQYF	.	.	TRBV10-1	TRBJ2-7
TGCGCCAGCAGCCTGGGACTAGCGGGCACAGATACGCAGTATTTT	CASSLGLAGTDTQYF	.	TRBD2	TRBV5-1	TRBJ2-3
TGCGCCAGCAGCTTGGTGGTACTCAGCACAGATACGCAGTATTTT	CASSLVVLSTDTQYF	.	.	TRBV5-1	TRBJ2-3
TGTGCCAGCAGCTTAGCGGGGGGGCGAGAGACCCAGTACTTC	CASSLAGGRETQYF	.	TRBD2	TRBV7-3	TRBJ2-5
TGTGCCAGCAGCCTCGGACTAGCGGGGGGATCGACCTACGAGCAGTACTTC	CASSLGLAGGSTYEQYF	.	TRBD2	TRBV5-4	TRBJ2-7
TGCGCCAGCAGCTTGTCCCCACAGGGGATGGGTCCTGGGGCCAACGTCCTGACTTTC	CASSLSPQGMGPGANVLTF	.	TRBD1	TRBV5-1	TRBJ2-6
TGTGCCAGCAGCTTAAGTCCGGGGAACAATGAGCAGTTCTTC	CASSLSPGNNEQFF	.	.	TRBV7-2	TRBJ2-1
TGTGCCAGCAGTTTAGTGGCGGCGAACACTGAAGCTTTCTTT	CASSLVAANTEAFF	once	.	TRBV6-5	TRBJ1-1
TGTGCCAGCAGCGATAGCGGGACGCCTTACAATGAGCAGTTCTTC	CASSDSGTPYNEQFF	.	TRBD2	TRBV7-3	TRBJ2-1
TGTGCCAGCAGCCCGCGAGTAGGGACTAGCACAGATACGCAGTATTTT	CASSPRVGTSTDTQYF	.	.	TRBV9	TRBJ2-3
TGTGCCAGCAGTGAACAATCACCCCCCTACGAGCAGTACTTC	CASSEQSPPYEQYF	.	.	TRBV2	TRBJ2-7
TGCAGCGTTGAAGATCTGGAGCGCTCCTACGAGCAGTACTTC	CSVEDLERSYEQYF	.	.	TRBV29-1	TRBJ2-7
TGTGCCAGCAGTCGGACAGGGGCTGGAAACACCATATATTTT	CASSRTGAGNTIYF	.	TRBD1	TRBV28	TRBJ1-3
TGTGCCAGTAGTATAGATATCAGGGGGACTGAAGCTTTCTTT	CASSIDIRGTEAFF	.	TRBD1	TRBV19	TRBJ1-1
TGTGCCAGCAGCCGCACTGTTACTAGCTTCGGGGAGCTGTTTTTT	CASSRTVTSFGELFF	.	.	TRBV7-6	TRBJ2-2
TGTGCCAGCAGTGAGGACAGGGTGGATGAAAAACTGTTTTTT	CASSEDRVDEKLFF	.	TRBD1	TRBV6-1	TRBJ1-4
TGTGCCAGCACACTGACAGGGAACGAGCAGTACTTC	CASTLTGNEQYF	.	TRBD1	TRBV2	TRBJ2-7
TGTGCCAGCAGCTTAGTCCCACTAGCGGGCTCCGAGCAGTACTTC	CASSLVPLAGSEQYF	.	TRBD2	TRBV11-2	TRBJ2-7
TGTGCCAGCAGCGTAGTTTCAGGGAACACTGAAGCTTTCTTT	CASSVVSGNTEAFF	few	.	TRBV9	TRBJ1-1